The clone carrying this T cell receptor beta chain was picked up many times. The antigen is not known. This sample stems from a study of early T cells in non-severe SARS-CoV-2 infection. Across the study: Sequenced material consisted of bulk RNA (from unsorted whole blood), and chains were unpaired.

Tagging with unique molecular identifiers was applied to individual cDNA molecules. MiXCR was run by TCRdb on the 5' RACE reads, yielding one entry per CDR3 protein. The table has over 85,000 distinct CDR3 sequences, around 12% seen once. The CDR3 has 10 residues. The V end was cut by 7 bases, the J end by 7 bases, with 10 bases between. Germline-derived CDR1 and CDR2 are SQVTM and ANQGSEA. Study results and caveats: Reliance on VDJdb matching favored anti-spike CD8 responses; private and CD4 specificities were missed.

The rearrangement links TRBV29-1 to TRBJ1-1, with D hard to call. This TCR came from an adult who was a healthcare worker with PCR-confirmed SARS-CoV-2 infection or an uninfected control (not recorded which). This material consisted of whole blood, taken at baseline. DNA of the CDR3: TGCAGCGCGGTGGGGAGTGAAGCTTTCTTT. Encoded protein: CSAVGSEAFF.